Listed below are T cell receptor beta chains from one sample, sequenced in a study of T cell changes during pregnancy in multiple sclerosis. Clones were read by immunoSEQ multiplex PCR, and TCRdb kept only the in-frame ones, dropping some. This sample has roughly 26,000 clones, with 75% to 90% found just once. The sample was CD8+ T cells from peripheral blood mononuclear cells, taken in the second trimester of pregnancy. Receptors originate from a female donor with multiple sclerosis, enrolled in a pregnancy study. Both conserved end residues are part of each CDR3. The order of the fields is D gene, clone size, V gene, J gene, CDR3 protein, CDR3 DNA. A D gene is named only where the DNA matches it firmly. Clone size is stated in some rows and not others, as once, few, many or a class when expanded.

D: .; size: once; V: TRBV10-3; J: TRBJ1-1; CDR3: CAIKGALQGTEAFF; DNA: TGTGCCATCAAAGGAGCCCTCCAGGGAACTGAAGCTTTCTTT
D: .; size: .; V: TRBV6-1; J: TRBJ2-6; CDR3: CASREEGSGANVLTF; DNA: TGTGCCAGCAGGGAGGAAGGCTCTGGGGCCAACGTCCTGACTTTC
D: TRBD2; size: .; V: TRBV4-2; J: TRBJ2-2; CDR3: CASSQDTAGGPGELFF; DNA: TGTGCCAGCAGCCAAGATACGGCGGGAGGGCCCGGGGAGCTGTTTTTT
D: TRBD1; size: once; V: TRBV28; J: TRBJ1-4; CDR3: CASSSVEGAIVNEKLFF; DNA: TGTGCCAGCAGTTCTGTGGAGGGGGCGATAGTTAATGAAAAACTGTTTTTT
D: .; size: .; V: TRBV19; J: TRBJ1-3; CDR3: CASQPTGAGNTIYF; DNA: TGTGCCTCTCAACCGACAGGTGCTGGAAACACCATATATTTT
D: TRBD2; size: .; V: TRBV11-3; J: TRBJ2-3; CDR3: CASSRTSGKADTQYF; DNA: TGTGCCAGCAGCCGGACTAGCGGGAAGGCAGATACGCAGTATTTT
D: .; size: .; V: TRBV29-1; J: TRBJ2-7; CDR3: CSVDFGTGDYEQYF; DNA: TGCAGCGTTGACTTTGGGACTGGTGACTACGAGCAGTACTTC
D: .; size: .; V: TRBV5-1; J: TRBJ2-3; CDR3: CASSPLPNKIADTQYF; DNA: TGCGCCAGCAGCCCACTACCTAATAAAATCGCAGATACGCAGTATTTT
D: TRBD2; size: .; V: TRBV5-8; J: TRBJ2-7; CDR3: CASSPALAGGPTYEQYF; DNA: TGTGCCAGCAGCCCTGCGCTAGCGGGAGGGCCCACCTACGAGCAGTACTTC
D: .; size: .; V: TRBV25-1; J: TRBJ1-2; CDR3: CASSDPGYGYTF; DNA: TGTGCCAGCAGTGACCCGGGGTATGGCTACACCTTC
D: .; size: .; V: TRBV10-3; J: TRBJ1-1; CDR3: CAIRPGLGTEAFF; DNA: TGTGCCATCAGACCGGGTTTAGGTACTGAAGCTTTCTTT
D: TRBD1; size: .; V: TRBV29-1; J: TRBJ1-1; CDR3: CSVDDRDTEAFF; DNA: TGCAGCGTTGACGACAGGGACACTGAAGCTTTCTTT
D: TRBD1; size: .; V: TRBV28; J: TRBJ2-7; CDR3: CASSLYGTAYEQYF; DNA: TGTGCCAGCAGTTTATATGGGACAGCCTACGAGCAGTACTTC
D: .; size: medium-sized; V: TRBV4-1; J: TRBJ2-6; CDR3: CASSPWRTGRSGANVLTF; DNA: TGCGCCAGCAGTCCCTGGAGAACGGGGAGATCTGGGGCCAACGTCCTGACTTTC
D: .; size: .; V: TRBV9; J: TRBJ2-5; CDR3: CASSPSGGETQYF; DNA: TGTGCCAGCAGCCCCAGCGGTGGGGAGACCCAGTACTTC
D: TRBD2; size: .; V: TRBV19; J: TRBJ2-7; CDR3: CASSPRTSGTYEQYF; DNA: TGTGCCAGTAGTCCCCGGACTAGCGGAACCTACGAGCAGTACTTC
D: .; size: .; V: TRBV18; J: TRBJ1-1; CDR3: CASSPGLNTEAFF; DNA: TGTGCCAGCTCACCAGGGCTGAACACTGAAGCTTTCTTT
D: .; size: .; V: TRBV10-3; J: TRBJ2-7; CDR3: CATHHGQSYEQYF; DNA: TGTGCCACCCACCATGGACAGTCCTACGAGCAGTACTTC
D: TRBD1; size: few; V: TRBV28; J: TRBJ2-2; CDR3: CASSDRGDTGELFF; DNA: TGTGCCAGTTCGGACAGGGGAGACACCGGGGAGCTGTTTTTT
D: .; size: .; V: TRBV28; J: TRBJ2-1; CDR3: CASSFLSGGSYNEQFF; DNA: TGTGCCAGCAGTTTCTTGAGCGGAGGCTCCTACAATGAGCAGTTCTTC
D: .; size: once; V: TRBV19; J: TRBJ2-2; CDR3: CASSFMSSGELFF; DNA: TGTGCCAGTAGTTTTATGTCGTCCGGGGAGCTGTTTTTT
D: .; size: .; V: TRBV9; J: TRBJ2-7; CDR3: CASSVAGGWNEQYF; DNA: TGTGCCAGCAGCGTAGCCGGGGGTTGGAACGAGCAGTACTTC
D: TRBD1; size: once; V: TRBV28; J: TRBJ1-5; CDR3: CASSQSGTGLQPQHF; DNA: TGTGCCAGCAGTCAATCCGGGACAGGATTGCAGCCCCAGCATTTT
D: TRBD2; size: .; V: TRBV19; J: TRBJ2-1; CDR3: CASSTRLAGGSTVHNEQFF; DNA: TGTGCCAGTAGTACGAGACTAGCGGGAGGCTCCACGGTACACAATGAGCAGTTCTTC
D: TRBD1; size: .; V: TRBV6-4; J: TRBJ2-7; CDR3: CASSDSRDRGLKTANF; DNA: TGTGCCAGCAGTGACTCGAGGGACAGGGGACTAAAAACCGCCAACTTC
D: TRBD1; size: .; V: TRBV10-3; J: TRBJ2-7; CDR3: CAARTGQHYEQYF; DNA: TGTGCCGCCAGGACAGGGCAACACTACGAGCAGTACTTC
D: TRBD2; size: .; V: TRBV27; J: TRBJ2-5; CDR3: CASSFQAGLETQYF; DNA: TGTGCCAGCAGTTTCCAAGCGGGATTGGAGACCCAGTACTTC
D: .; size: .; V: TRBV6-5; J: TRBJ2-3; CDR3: CATGPQGWGADTQYF; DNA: TGTGCCACCGGACCGCAGGGGTGGGGCGCAGATACGCAGTATTTT
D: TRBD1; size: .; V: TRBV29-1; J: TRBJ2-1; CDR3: CSVETGGYNEQFF; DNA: TGCAGCGTTGAGACAGGGGGCTACAATGAGCAGTTCTTC
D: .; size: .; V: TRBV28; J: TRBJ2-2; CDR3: CASSPKGLINTGELFF; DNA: TGTGCCAGCAGTCCAAAAGGACTAATTAACACCGGGGAGCTGTTTTTT
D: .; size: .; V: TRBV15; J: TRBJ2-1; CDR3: CATSPGLNNEQFF; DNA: TGTGCCACCAGCCCCGGACTTAACAATGAGCAGTTCTTC
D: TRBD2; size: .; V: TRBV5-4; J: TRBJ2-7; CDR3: CASSSGNSGIVAYEQYF; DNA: TGTGCCAGCAGCTCGGGGAATAGCGGGATTGTGGCGTACGAGCAGTACTTC
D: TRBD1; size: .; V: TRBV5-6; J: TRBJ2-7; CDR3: CASSLGQGSEQYF; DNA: TGTGCCAGCAGCTTGGGACAGGGTTCCGAGCAGTACTTC
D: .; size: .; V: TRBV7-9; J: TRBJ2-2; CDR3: CASSSTMIGTTNTGELFF; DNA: TGTGCCAGCAGCTCAACGATGATTGGGACAACGAACACCGGGGAGCTGTTTTTT
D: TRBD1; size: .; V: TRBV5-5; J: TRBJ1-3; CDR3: CASSSGTGYSGNTIYF; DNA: TGTGCCAGCAGCTCGGGGACAGGCTACTCTGGAAACACCATATATTTT
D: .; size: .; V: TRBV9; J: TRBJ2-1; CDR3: CASSVGGVAYNEQFF; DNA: TGTGCCAGCAGCGTCGGGGGAGTCGCCTACAATGAGCAGTTCTTC
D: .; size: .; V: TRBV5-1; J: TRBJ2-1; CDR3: CASSETGHPTPNNEQFF; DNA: TGCGCCAGCAGCGAAACGGGACACCCGACTCCAAACAATGAGCAGTTCTTC
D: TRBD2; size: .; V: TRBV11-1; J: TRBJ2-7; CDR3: CASSFGAGVSYEQYF; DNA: TGTGCCAGCAGCTTTGGGGCGGGGGTATCCTACGAGCAGTACTTC
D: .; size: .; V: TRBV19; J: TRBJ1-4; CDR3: CASSTGPDSTNEKLFF; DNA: TGTGCCAGTAGTACAGGACCGGACAGCACTAATGAAAAACTGTTTTTT
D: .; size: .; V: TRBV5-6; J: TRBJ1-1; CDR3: CASSPGGTEAFF; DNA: TGTGCCAGCAGCCCAGGTGGGACTGAAGCTTTCTTT
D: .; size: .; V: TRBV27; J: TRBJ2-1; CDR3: CASTKRGSGTEGNEQFF; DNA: TGTGCCAGCACCAAGAGGGGTAGCGGCACCGAGGGGAATGAGCAGTTCTTC
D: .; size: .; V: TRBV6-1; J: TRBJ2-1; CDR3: CASSERGAYNEQFF; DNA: TGTGCCAGCAGTGAACGGGGAGCCTACAATGAGCAGTTCTTC
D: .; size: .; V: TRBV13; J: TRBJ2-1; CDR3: CASSPRSIEEQFF; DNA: TGTGCCAGCAGCCCGCGGAGCATAGAGGAGCAGTTCTTC
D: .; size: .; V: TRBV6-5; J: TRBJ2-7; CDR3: CASSYSGQGSGEQYF; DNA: TGTGCCAGCAGTTACTCGGGGCAGGGATCAGGCGAGCAGTACTTC
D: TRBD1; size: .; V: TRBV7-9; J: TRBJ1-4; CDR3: CASSQGGHPGTNEKLFF; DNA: TGTGCCAGCAGCCAGGGGGGACACCCGGGAACTAATGAAAAACTGTTTTTT
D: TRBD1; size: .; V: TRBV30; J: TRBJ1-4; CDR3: CAWDRTGIEEKLFF; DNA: TGTGCCTGGGACCGGACAGGGATAGAAGAAAAACTGTTTTTT
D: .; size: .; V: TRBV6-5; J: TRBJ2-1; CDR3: CASSYSEGGNEQFF; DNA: TGTGCCAGCAGTTACTCCGAAGGGGGCAATGAGCAGTTCTTC
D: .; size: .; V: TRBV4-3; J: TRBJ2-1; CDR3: CASSQQGTADEQFF; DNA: TGCGCCAGCAGCCAACAGGGTACCGCCGATGAGCAGTTCTTC
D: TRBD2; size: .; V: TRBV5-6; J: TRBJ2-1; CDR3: CASSAGLAGNNEQFF; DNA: TGTGCCAGCAGCGCGGGACTAGCGGGCAACAATGAGCAGTTCTTC
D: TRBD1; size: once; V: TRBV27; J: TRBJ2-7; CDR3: CASSPGAGTGYSYEQYF; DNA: TGTGCCAGCAGTCCGGGCGCCGGGACAGGGTACTCCTACGAGCAGTACTTC